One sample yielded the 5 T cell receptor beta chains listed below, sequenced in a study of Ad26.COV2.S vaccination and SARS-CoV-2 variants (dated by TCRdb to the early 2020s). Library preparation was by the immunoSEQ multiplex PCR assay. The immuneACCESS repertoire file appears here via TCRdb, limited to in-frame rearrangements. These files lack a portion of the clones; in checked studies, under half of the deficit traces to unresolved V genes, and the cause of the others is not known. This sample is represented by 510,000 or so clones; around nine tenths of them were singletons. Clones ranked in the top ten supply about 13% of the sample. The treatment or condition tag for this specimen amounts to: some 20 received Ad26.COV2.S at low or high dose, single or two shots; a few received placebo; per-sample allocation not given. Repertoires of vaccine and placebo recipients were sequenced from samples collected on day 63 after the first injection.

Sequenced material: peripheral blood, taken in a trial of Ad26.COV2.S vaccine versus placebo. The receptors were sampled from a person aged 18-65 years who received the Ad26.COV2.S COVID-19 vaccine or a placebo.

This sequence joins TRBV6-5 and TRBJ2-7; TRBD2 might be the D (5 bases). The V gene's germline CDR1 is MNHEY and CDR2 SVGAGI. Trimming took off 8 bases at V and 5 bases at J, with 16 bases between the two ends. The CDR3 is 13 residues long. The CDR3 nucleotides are TGTGCCAGCGTCGGGGATACGCGGGACGAGCAGTACTTC. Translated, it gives CASVGDTRDEQYF.

The CDR3 sequence is CASSAQGSNQPQHF. CDR3 sequence (DNA): TGTGCCAGCAGCGCCCAGGGTAGCAATCAGCCCCAGCATTTT. The chain uses TRBV5-4 and TRBJ1-5; maybe TRBD1 (5 bases). CDR1 is SGHNT and CDR2 is YYREEE in the germline V gene (reference sequence). This CDR3 region has 14 residues. V was shortened by 4 bases and J by 0 bases, with 8 bases between the two germline ends.

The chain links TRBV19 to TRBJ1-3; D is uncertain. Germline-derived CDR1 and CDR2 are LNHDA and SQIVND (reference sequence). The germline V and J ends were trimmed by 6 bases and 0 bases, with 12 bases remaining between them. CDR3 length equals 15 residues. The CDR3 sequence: CASSLTGNSGNTIYF. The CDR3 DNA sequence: TGTGCCAGTAGCTTGACCGGAAACTCTGGAAACACCATATATTTT.

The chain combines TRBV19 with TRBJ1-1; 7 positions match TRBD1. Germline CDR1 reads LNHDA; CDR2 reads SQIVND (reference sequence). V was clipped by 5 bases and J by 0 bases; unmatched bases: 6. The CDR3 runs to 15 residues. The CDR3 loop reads CASSVQGQLNTEAFF. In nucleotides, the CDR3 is TGTGCCAGTAGTGTGCAGGGACAGTTGAACACTGAAGCTTTCTTT.

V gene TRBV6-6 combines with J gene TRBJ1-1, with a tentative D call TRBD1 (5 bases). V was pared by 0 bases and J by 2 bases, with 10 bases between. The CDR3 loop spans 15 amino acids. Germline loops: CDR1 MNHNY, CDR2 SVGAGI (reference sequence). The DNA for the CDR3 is TGTGCCAGCAGTTACTCGGAGACAGTTAACACTGAAGCTTTCTTT. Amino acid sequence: CASSYSETVNTEAFF.